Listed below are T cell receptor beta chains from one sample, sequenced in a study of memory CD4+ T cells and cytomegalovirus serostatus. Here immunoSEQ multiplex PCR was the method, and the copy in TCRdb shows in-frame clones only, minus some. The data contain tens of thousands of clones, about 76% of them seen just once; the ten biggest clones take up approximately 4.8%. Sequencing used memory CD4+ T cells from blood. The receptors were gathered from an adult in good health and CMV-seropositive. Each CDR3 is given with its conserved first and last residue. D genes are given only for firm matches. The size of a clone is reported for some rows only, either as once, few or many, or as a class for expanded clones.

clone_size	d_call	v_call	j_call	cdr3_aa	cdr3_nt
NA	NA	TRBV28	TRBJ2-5	CASSVRVETQYF	TGTGCCAGCAGTGTAAGGGTCGAGACCCAGTACTTC
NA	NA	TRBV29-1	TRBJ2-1	CSVGLESSYNEQFF	TGCAGCGTTGGGCTCGAAAGCTCCTACAATGAGCAGTTCTTC
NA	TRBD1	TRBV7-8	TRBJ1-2	CASSPNRGRYGYTF	TGTGCCAGCAGCCCGAACAGGGGCAGGTATGGCTACACCTTC
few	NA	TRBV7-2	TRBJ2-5	CASSRVAAQETQYF	TGTGCCAGCAGCCGTGTAGCCGCCCAAGAGACCCAGTACTTC
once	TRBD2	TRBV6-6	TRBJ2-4	CASISGGENIQYF	TGTGCCAGCATTAGTGGGGGGGAGAACATTCAGTACTTC
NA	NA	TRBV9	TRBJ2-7	CASGAGTGSFFEQYF	TGTGCCAGCGGGGCGGGAACGGGGAGCTTCTTCGAGCAGTACTTC
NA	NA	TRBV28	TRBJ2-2	CASSPSGTGELFF	TGTGCCAGCAGCCCAAGCGGCACCGGGGAGCTGTTTTTT
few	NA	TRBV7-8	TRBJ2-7	CASSLASGRMGEQYF	TGTGCCAGCAGCTTAGCATCGGGACGGATGGGGGAGCAGTACTTC
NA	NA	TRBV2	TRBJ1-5	CASSPGQFNQPQHF	TGTGCCAGCAGCCCCGGACAGTTCAATCAGCCCCAGCATTTT
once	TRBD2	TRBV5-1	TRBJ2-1	CASSPEGLSSYNEQFF	TGCGCCAGCAGCCCAGAGGGACTATCCTCCTACAATGAGCAGTTCTTC
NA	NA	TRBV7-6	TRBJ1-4	CASSLAGPAGEKLFF	TGTGCCAGCAGCTTAGCGGGGCCGGCGGGTGAAAAACTGTTTTTT
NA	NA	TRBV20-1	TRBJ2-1	CSAAALNEQFF	TGCAGTGCGGCAGCCCTCAATGAGCAGTTCTTC
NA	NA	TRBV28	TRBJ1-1	CASSLRTGDTEAFF	TGTGCCAGCAGTTTGCGTACGGGGGACACTGAAGCTTTCTTT
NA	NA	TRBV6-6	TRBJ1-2	CASSSSALQSNYGYTF	TGTGCCAGCAGTTCGTCCGCTTTACAGTCTAACTATGGCTACACCTTC
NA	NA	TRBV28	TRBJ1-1	CASSPEVNTEAFF	TGTGCCAGCAGCCCAGAAGTGAACACTGAAGCTTTCTTT
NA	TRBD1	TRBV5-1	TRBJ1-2	CASSLEGQGDYGYTF	TGCGCCAGCAGCTTGGAGGGACAGGGGGACTATGGCTACACCTTC
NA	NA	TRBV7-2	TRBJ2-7	CASSFGRVGTSIYEQYF	TGTGCCAGCAGCTTCGGCAGGGTTGGAACTAGCATTTACGAGCAGTACTTC
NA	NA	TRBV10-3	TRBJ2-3	CAISDQVFTDTQYF	TGTGCCATCAGTGATCAAGTTTTCACAGATACGCAGTATTTT
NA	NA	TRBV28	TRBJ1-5	CASRLRLRGGNQPQHF	TGTGCCAGCAGGCTGCGCCTCAGGGGCGGCAATCAGCCCCAGCATTTT
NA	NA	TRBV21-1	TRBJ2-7	CASSRRTVKPYEQYF	TGTGCCAGCAGCAGAAGGACAGTTAAACCCTACGAGCAGTACTTC
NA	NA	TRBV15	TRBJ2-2	CATSPERPGATGELFF	TGTGCCACCAGTCCAGAGCGGCCGGGGGCAACCGGGGAGCTGTTTTTT
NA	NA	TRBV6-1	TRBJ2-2	CASSEAIFANTGELFF	TGTGCCAGCAGTGAAGCGATTTTCGCGAACACCGGGGAGCTGTTTTTT
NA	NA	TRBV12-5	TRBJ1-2	CASGLTGLGYTF	TGTGCTAGTGGTTTGACAGGTCTTGGCTACACCTTC
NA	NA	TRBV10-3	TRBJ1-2	CAINQGNYGYTF	TGTGCCATCAATCAGGGGAACTATGGCTACACCTTC
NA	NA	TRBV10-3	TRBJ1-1	CAGAGRENTEAFF	TGTGCCGGGGCTGGACGGGAGAACACTGAAGCTTTCTTT
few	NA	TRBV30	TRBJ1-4	CAWSFVTSSEKLFF	TGTGCCTGGAGTTTTGTGACATCAAGTGAAAAACTGTTTTTT
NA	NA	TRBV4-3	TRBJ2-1	CASSQEYYHNEQFF	TGCGCCAGCAGCCAAGAATACTATCACAATGAGCAGTTCTTC
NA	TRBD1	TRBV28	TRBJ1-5	CASSRRDRASPVDRPQHF	TGTGCCAGCAGCCGCCGGGACAGGGCGTCCCCGGTAGATAGGCCCCAGCATTTT
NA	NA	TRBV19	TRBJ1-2	CASSIDYRVDGYTF	TGTGCCAGTAGTATAGACTATAGAGTGGATGGCTACACCTTC
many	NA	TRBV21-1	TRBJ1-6	CASSSDSHNSPLHF	TGTGCCAGCAGCTCCGACAGCCATAATTCACCCCTCCACTTT
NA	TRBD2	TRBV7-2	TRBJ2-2	CASSLTSGRVITGELFF	TGTGCCAGCAGCCTGACTAGCGGGAGGGTGATCACCGGGGAGCTGTTTTTT
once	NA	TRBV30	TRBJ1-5	CAWSVGDNQPQHF	TGTGCCTGGAGTGTAGGCGATAATCAGCCCCAGCATTTT
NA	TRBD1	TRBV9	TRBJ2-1	CASSDLPGQGFGDEQFF	TGTGCCAGCAGTGATCTCCCGGGACAGGGGTTTGGAGATGAGCAGTTCTTC
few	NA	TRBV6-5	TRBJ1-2	CASNEGGVGGYTF	TGTGCCAGCAATGAGGGGGGAGTTGGAGGCTACACCTTC
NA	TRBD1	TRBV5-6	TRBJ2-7	CASSALDRDTYEQYF	TGTGCCAGCAGCGCCCTGGACAGGGACACCTACGAGCAGTACTTC
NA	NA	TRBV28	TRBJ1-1	CASSFMKIAEAFF	TGTGCCAGCAGTTTCATGAAGATCGCTGAAGCTTTCTTT
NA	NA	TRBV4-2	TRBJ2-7	CASSQGVARDSAYGQYF	TGTGCCAGCAGCCAAGGGGTTGCAAGAGACAGTGCCTACGGGCAGTACTTC
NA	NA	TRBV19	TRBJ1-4	CASSADSYNEKLFF	TGTGCCAGTAGCGCGGACAGCTATAATGAAAAACTGTTTTTT
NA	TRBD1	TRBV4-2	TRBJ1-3	CASSQDRGQGDSNTIYF	TGTGCCAGCAGCCAAGATCGAGGACAGGGCGACTCGAACACCATATATTTT
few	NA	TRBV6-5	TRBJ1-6	CASRMGREYNSPLHF	TGTGCCAGCCGGATGGGGCGGGAGTATAATTCACCCCTCCACTTT
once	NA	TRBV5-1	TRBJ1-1	CASSFLDGNTEAFF	TGCGCCAGCAGCTTTTTAGACGGGAACACTGAAGCTTTCTTT
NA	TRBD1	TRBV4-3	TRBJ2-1	CASSLTGVYNEQFF	TGCGCCAGCAGCCTTACAGGGGTTTACAATGAGCAGTTCTTC
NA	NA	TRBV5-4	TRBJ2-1	CASSLGPQNNEQFF	TGTGCCAGCAGCTTGGGCCCCCAGAACAATGAGCAGTTCTTC
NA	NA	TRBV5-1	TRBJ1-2	CASSLGDNYGYTF	TGCGCCAGCAGCTTGGGGGACAATTATGGCTACACCTTC
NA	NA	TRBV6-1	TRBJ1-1	CASSPQGGWDTEAFF	TGTGCCAGCAGTCCCCAAGGGGGTTGGGACACTGAAGCTTTCTTT
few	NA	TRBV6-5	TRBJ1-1	CASSRMNTEAFF	TGTGCCAGCAGTCGGATGAACACTGAAGCTTTCTTT